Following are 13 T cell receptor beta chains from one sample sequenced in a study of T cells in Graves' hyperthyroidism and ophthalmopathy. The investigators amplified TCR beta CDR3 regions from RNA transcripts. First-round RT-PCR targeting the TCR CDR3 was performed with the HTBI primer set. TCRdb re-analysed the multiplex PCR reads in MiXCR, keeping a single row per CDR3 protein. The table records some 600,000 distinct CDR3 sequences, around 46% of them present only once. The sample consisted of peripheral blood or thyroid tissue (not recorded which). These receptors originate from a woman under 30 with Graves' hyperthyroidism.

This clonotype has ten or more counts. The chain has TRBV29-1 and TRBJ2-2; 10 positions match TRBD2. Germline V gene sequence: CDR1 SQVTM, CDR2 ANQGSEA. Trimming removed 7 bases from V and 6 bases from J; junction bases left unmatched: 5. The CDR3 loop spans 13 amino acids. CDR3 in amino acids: CSAWLAGAGELFF. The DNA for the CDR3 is TGCAGCGCTTGGCTAGCGGGAGCCGGGGAGCTGTTTTTT.

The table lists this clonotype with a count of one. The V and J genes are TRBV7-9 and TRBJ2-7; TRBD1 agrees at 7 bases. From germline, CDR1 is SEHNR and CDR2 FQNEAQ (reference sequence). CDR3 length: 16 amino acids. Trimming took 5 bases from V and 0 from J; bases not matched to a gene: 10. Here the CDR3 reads CASSLRGTEISYEQYF. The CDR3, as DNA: TGTGCCAGCAGCCTCAGGGGGACAGAGATCTCCTACGAGCAGTACTTC. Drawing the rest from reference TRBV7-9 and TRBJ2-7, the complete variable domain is DTGVSQNPRHKITKRGQNVTFRCDPISEHNRLYWYRQTLGQGPEFLTYFQNEAQLEKSRLLSDRFSAERPKGSFSTLEIQRTEQGDSAMYLCASSLRGTEISYEQYFGPGTRLTVT.

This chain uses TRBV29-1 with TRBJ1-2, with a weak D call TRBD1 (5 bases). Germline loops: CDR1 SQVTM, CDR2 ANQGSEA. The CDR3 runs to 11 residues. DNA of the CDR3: TGCAGGGGGCGCATGGACTATGGCTACACCTTC. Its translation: CRGRMDYGYTF.

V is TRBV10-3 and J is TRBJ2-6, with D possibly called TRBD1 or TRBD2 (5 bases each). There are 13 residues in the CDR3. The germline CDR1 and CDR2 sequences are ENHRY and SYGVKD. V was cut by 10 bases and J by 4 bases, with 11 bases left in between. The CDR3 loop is CATRDEGANVLTF. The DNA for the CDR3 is TGTGCCACCCGGGACGAAGGGGCCAACGTCCTGACTTTC.

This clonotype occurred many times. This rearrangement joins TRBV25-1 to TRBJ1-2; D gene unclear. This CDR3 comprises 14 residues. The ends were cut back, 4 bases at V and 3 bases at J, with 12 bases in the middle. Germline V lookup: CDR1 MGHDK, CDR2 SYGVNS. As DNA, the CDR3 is TGTGCCAGCAGTGGGCGTGGGGTCGACTATGGCTACACCTTC. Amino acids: CASSGRGVDYGYTF.

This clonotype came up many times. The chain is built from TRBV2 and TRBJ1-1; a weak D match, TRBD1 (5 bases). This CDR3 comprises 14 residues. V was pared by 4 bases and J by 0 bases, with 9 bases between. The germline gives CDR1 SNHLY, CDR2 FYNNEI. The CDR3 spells CASSVGTVNTEAFF. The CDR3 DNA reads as TGTGCCAGCAGTGTTGGGACGGTGAACACTGAAGCTTTCTTT.

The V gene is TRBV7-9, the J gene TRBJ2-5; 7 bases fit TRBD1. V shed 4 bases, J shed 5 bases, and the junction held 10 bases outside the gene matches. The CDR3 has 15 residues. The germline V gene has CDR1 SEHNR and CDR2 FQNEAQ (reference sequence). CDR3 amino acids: CASSSTAGTDETQYF. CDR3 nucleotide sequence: TGTGCCAGCAGCTCCACCGCCGGGACAGATGAGACCCAGTACTTC.

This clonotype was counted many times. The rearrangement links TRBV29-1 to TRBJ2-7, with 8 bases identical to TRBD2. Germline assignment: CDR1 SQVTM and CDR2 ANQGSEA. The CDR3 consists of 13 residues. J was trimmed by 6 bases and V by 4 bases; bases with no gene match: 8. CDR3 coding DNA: TGCAGCGTTGGAGGGAACAGCGGGGGCGAGCAGTACTTC. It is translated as CSVGGNSGGEQYF.

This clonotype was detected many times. The CDR3 nucleotides are TGTGCCAGCACCCTCGGGCTCCATATTCCACCCCTCCACTTT. It is translated as CASTLGLHIPPLHF. The V and J genes are TRBV7-2 and TRBJ1-6; D call uncertain. The CDR3 runs to 14 residues. The V and J ends lost 7 bases and 11 bases respectively, with 18 bases between them. Germline V gene data show CDR1 as SGHTA and CDR2 as FQGNSA. The variable domain in full, completed from reference TRBV7-2 and TRBJ1-6, reads GAGVSQSPSNKVTEKGKDVELRCDPISGHTALYWYRQSLGQGLEFLIYFQGNSAPDKSGLPSDRFSAERTGGSVSTLTIQRTQQEDSAVYLCASTLGLHIPPLHFGNGTRLTVT.

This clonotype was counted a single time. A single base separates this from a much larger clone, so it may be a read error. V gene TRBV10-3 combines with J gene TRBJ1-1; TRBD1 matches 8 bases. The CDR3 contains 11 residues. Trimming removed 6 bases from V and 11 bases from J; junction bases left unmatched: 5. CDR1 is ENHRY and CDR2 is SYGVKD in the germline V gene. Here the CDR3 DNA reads TGTGCCATCAGCGACAGGGGTGGCGCTTTCTTT. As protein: CAISDRGGAFF.

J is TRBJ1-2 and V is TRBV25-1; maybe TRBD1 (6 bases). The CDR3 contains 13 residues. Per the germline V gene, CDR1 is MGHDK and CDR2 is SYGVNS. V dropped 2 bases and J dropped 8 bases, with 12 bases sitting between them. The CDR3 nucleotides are TGTGCCAGCAGTGAACCTCCAGGGGACGGCTACACCTTC. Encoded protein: CASSEPPGDGYTF.

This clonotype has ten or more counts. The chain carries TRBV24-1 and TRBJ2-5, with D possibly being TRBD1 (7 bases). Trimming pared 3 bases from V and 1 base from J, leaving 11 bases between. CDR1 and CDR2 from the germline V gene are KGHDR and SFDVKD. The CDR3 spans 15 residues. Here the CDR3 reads CATSDGRDSQETQYF. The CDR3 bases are TGTGCCACCAGTGATGGGCGGGACAGCCAAGAGACCCAGTACTTC.

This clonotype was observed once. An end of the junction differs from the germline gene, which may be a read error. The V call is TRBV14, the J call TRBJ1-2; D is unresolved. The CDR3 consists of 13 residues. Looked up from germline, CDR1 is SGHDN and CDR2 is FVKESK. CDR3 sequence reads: CASSQDGLSGCTF. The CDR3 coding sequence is TGTGCCAGCAGCCAAGACGGCCTTTCTGGCTGCACCTTC.